This TCR beta chain was observed in a study of blood T cell repertoires in COVID-19. Study-level information: From the United States, Italy and Spain came samples of acute and convalescent COVID-19. PBMCs, B-cell-depleted T cells, or T cells provided the cDNA or gDNA that made up the material.

Original processing methods: Reference gene primer amplification gave nucleated cell count estimates. Profiled with immunoSEQ multiplex PCR; TCRdb holds only in-frame clones, not every one. V, J and clone size are those of that table, while D and trimming were read from the DNA. The table records roughly 250,000 clones, 75% to 90% of them present only once. The CDR3 covers 15 residues. Looked up from germline, CDR1 is ENHRY and CDR2 is SYGVKD. Trimming cost V 4 bases and J 0 bases, with 10 bases left between them. The TCR was taken from a woman in her sixties or seventies with active or convalescent COVID-19. The sample was peripheral blood. V and J are TRBV10-3 and TRBJ1-3; a weak D match, TRBD1 (5 bases). CDR3 protein: CAISAGPSSGNTIYF. CDR3 DNA sequence: TGTGCCATCAGTGCAGGGCCGAGCTCTGGAAACACCATATATTTT.